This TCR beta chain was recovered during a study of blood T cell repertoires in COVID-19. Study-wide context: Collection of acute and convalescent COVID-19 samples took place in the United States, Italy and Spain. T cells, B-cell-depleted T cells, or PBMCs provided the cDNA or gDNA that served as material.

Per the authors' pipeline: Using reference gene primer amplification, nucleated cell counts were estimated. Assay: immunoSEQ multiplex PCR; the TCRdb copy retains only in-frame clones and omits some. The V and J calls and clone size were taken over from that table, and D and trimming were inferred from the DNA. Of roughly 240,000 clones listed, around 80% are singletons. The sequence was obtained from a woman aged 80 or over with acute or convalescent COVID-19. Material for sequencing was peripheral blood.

This CDR3 reads CATSDHGRPSRDEQFF. The CDR3 DNA follows: TGTGCCACCAGTGACCACGGGAGACCCTCGAGGGATGAGCAGTTCTTC. V usage is TRBV24-1 and J usage is TRBJ2-1, with D possibly matching TRBD2 (6 bases). Germline CDR1 and CDR2: KGHDR and SFDVKD. There are 16 residues in the CDR3. Trimming shortened V by 4 bases and J by 8 bases, and 20 bases separated the two germline ends.